Described below is a single T cell receptor (beta chain) sequence and its context. These data come from a study of blood T cell repertoires in COVID-19. Study overall: Some COVID-19 samples were acute and others convalescent; all came from the United States, Italy and Spain.

Germline lookup yields CDR1 LGHNA and CDR2 YNFKEQ. The CDR3 sequence is 18 residues long. Germline trimming cut 4 bases from V and 0 bases from J; bases unmatched to any gene: 12. Assay: immunoSEQ multiplex PCR; the TCRdb copy retains only in-frame clones and omits some. Among around 300,000 clones listed, around 85% were seen once. The TCR originated in a woman between 65 and 79 years old with acute or convalescent COVID-19. The chain carries TRBV4-2 and TRBJ1-3; 7 bases map to TRBD1. Material: peripheral blood. The CDR3 bases are TGTGCCAGCAGCCGGATCACAGGGGCAACCACCTCTGGAAACACCATATATTTT. Protein product: CASSRITGATTSGNTIYF.